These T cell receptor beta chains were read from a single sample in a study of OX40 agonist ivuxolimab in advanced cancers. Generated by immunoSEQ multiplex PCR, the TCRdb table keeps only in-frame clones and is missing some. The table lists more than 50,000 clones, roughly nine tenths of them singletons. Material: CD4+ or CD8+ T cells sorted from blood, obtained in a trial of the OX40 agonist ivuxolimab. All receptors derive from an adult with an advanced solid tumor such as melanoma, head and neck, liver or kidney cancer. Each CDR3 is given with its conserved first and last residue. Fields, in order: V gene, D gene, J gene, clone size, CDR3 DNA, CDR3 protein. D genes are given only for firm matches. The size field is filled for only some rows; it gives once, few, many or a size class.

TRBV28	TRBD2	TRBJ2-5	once	TGTGCCAGCAGTTCTGCGGCTAGCGGGGACCAAGAGACCCAGTACTTC	CASSSAASGDQETQYF
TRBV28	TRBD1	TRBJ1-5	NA	TGTGCCAGCAGTTTATTAGCCGGGACAGGGGTCAGAAGACCCCAGCATTTT	CASSLLAGTGVRRPQHF
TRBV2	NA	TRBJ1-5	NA	TGTGCCAGCAGTCGCCTAGCAGGGAACGGGCAGCCCCAGCATTTT	CASSRLAGNGQPQHF
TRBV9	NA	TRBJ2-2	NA	TGTGTCAGCAGCTCGGCGAACACCGGGGAGCTGTTTTTT	CVSSSANTGELFF
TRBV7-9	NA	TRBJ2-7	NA	TGTGCCAGCAGCTTAGATTCGGGACACCAGTACTTC	CASSLDSGHQYF
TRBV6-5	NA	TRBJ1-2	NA	TGTGCCAGCACGGCCGGCGGGGCAGGCTACACCTTC	CASTAGGAGYTF
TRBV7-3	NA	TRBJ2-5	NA	TGTGCCAGCAGCCCCCGAGGCGCGGCGGGTGAGACCCAGTACTTC	CASSPRGAAGETQYF
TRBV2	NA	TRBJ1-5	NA	TGTGCCAGCAGACCCGATGGTGCTCAGCCCCAGCATTTT	CASRPDGAQPQHF
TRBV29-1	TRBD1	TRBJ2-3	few	TGCAGCGCCCACCCGGGACAGGGCCCAGATACGCAGTATTTT	CSAHPGQGPDTQYF
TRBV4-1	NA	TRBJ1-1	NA	TGCGCCAGCAGCCTGCTGGACACTTTCGCCACTGAAGCTTTCTTT	CASSLLDTFATEAFF
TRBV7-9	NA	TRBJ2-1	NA	TGTGCCAGCAGCTTTTATCAGGACTTCTCCTACAATGAGCAGTTCTTC	CASSFYQDFSYNEQFF
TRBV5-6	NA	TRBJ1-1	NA	TGTGCCAGCAGCCCTACAGGTGTTCTAGGAGCTTTCTTT	CASSPTGVLGAFF
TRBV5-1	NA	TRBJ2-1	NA	TGCGCCAGCAGCTTGGAGGGGCGGGCCAGCTACAATGAGCAGTTCTTC	CASSLEGRASYNEQFF
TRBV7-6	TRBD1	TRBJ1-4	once	TGTGCCAGCAGCATGGGACAGGGTAATGAAAAACTGTTTTTT	CASSMGQGNEKLFF
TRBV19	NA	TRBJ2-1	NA	TGTGCCAGTAGTATAGGTCTAAAGGATGAGCAGTTCTTC	CASSIGLKDEQFF
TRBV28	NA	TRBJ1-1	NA	TGTGCCAGCAGTTTAAGGGGGAACACTGAAGCTTTCTTT	CASSLRGNTEAFF
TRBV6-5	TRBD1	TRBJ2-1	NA	TGTGCCAGCAGTCTTACTCGGGACAGATACAATGAGCAGTTCTTC	CASSLTRDRYNEQFF
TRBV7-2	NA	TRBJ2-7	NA	TGTGCCAGCAGCTTCCGAGGACAGATACTGGTCAACGAGCAGTACTTC	CASSFRGQILVNEQYF
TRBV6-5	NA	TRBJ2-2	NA	TGTGCCAGCAGTTACGGTGGACAGAACACCGGGGAGCTGTTTTTT	CASSYGGQNTGELFF
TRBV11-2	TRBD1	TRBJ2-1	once	TGTGCCAGCAGCTTCACAGGGGGCGCTGGGGGTGAGCAGTTCTTC	CASSFTGGAGGEQFF
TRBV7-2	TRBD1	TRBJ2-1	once	TGTGCCAGCAGCTTAACCTCGGACAGGGGGCTAAAAGGGGAGCAGTTCTTC	CASSLTSDRGLKGEQFF
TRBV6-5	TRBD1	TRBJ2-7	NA	TGTGCCAGCAGTGGGACAGGGGAGACCTACGAGCAGTACTTC	CASSGTGETYEQYF
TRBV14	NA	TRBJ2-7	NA	TGTGCCAGCAGCCAAGCTGTCACCTACGAGCAGTACTTC	CASSQAVTYEQYF
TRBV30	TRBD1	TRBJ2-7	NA	TGTGCCTGGCGCCCCGGACAGGCAACCTACGAGCAGTACTTC	CAWRPGQATYEQYF
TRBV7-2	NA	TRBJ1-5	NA	TGTGCCAGCAGCTTAGTGAGCAATCAGCCCCAGCATTTT	CASSLVSNQPQHF
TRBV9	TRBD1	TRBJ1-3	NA	TGTGCCAGCAGCACGGACAGGGTACAAGGAAACACCATATATTTT	CASSTDRVQGNTIYF
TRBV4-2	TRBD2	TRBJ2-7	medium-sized	TGTGCCAGCAGCCATGCCGGGACTAGCGGGCCCCAGAGCTCCTACGAGCAGTACTTC	CASSHAGTSGPQSSYEQYF
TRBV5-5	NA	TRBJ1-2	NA	TGTGCCAGCAGACCAATATTGAACTATGGCTACACCTTC	CASRPILNYGYTF
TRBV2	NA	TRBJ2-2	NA	TGTGCCAGCAGTGAAATCCCCCGCCCTACAGGGAGGGACACCGGGGAGCTGTTTTTT	CASSEIPRPTGRDTGELFF
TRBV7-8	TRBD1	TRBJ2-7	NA	TGTGCCAGCAGCCCGCGGACAGGGTTACTTTCCTACGAGCAGTACTTC	CASSPRTGLLSYEQYF
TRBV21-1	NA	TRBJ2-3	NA	TGTGCCAGCAGCAAATTACGGACGTCGGGACAGAAGTCCAACACAGATACGCAGTATTTT	CASSKLRTSGQKSNTDTQYF
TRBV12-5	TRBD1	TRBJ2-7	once	TGTGCTAGTGGTTTGGAGCAGGGGGCATCCTACGAGCAGTACTTC	CASGLEQGASYEQYF
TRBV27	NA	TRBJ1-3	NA	TGTGCCAGCAGTTCAACCATAGGAAACACCATATATTTT	CASSSTIGNTIYF
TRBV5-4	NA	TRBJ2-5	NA	TGTGCTAGCAGCCGTGCAGGGGGGGCCGGGTTTCAAGAGACCCAGTACTTC	CASSRAGGAGFQETQYF
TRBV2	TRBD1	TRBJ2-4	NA	TGTGCCAGCCACGAACAGGGGAGCATTCAGTACTTC	CASHEQGSIQYF
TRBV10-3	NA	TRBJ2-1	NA	TGTGCCATCAGAGACTCGGGACTGGGTCACAATGAGCAGTTCTTC	CAIRDSGLGHNEQFF